Each of the 14 T cell receptor beta chains below was sequenced from the same sample in a study of blood T cell repertoires in COVID-19. Only in-frame clones appear in the TCRdb table, and some are missing; sequencing was by immunoSEQ multiplex PCR. The sample consists of roughly 300,000 clones, 65% to 90% of them appearing once. The sample consisted of peripheral blood. These receptor sequences come from a woman aged 55-70 years with active or convalescent COVID-19.

Only one count was recorded for this clone. The CDR3 region is CATNVRDRGYGYTF. CDR3 in DNA: TGTGCCACGAACGTACGGGACAGGGGCTATGGCTACACCTTC. The chain employs TRBV10-3 and TRBJ1-2; TRBD1 aligns across 10 bases. The CDR3 consists of 14 residues. V was pared by 10 bases and J by 4 bases, with 9 bases of the junction left unmatched. The V gene's germline CDR1 is ENHRY and CDR2 SYGVKD.

On this clone: This likely reflects a read error, since a far larger clone is one base away. The chain links TRBV27 to TRBJ2-5; TRBD1 is a possible D gene (6 bases). Germline V gives CDR1 MNHEY, CDR2 SMNVEV (reference sequence). Trimming removed 4 bases from V and 2 bases from J, with 11 bases in between. The CDR3 is 14 residues long. The CDR3 DNA is TGTGCCAGCAGTTGGGGACAACCGCAAGAGACCCAGTACTTC. This gives the protein CASSWGQPQETQYF.

For the CDR3, the DNA is TGTGCCAGCAGTCAGACAGGGAACTACGAGCAGTACTTC. Translating gives CASSQTGNYEQYF. The chain is built from TRBV6-5 and TRBJ2-7; 7 bases fit TRBD1. Trimming removed 5 bases from V and 3 bases from J; junction bases left unmatched: 4. Germline V gives CDR1 MNHEY, CDR2 SVGAGI. The CDR3 has 13 amino acids.

This chain joins TRBV2 and TRBJ2-3; 7 nucleotides align to TRBD1. From germline, CDR1 is SNHLY and CDR2 FYNNEI. The V segment lost 9 bases and the J segment 1 base; nucleotides outside the gene matches: 7. This CDR3 has 14 residues. The CDR3 is CASLGQLGTDTQYF. The CDR3 nucleotides read TGTGCCAGTCTGGGACAGCTCGGCACAGATACGCAGTATTTT.

This rearrangement joins TRBV6-2 or TRBV6-3 to TRBJ2-3, with TRBD2 identical over 8 bases. The V gene end was trimmed by 2 bases and the J gene end by 4 bases; junction bases not matched to a gene: 14. CDR1 is MNHEY and CDR2 is SVGEGT in the germline V gene. The CDR3 consists of 18 residues. CDR3 DNA sequence: TGTGCCAGCAGTTACCCCATCGGGTCGGCGGGGGGCCCAGATACGCAGTATTTT. It translates to CASSYPIGSAGGPDTQYF.

The chain couples TRBV7-8 to TRBJ1-5, with TRBD1 matching over 7 bases. The germline gives CDR1 SGHVS, CDR2 FQNEAQ. The CDR3 totals 15 residues. V gave up 0 bases and J gave up 4 bases; unmatched junction bases: 3. CDR3 protein: CASSLATGQNQPQHF. CDR3 DNA sequence: TGTGCCAGCAGCTTAGCGACAGGGCAGAATCAGCCCCAGCATTTT.

This rearrangement joins TRBV15 to TRBJ1-1; possible D gene TRBD1, 6 bases. The V end lost 0 bases, the J end lost 2 bases, and 22 bases lay between the germline ends. CDR3 length: 19 residues. CDR1 LNHNV and CDR2 YYDKDF come from the germline V gene (reference sequence). The CDR3 protein is CATSRDYPGTKKTNTEAFF. CDR3 DNA: TGTGCCACCAGCAGAGATTACCCCGGGACAAAGAAGACCAACACTGAAGCTTTCTTT.

J is TRBJ2-3 and V is TRBV9; D is possibly TRBD2 (5 bases). V gave up 3 bases and J gave up 2 bases, with 13 bases separating them. This CDR3 is 15 amino acids long. Germline loops: CDR1 SGDLS, CDR2 YYNGEE. This chain's CDR3 is CASSADRGSTDTQYF. The CDR3 DNA sequence: TGTGCCAGCAGCGCCGATCGGGGATCCACAGATACGCAGTATTTT.

This sequence joins TRBV2 and TRBJ1-1, with D uncertain. CDR3 size: 11 residues. Germline lookup yields CDR1 SNHLY and CDR2 FYNNEI. V lost 6 bases and J 8 bases, leaving 10 bases between the germline ends. CDR3 sequence reads: CASRVRFEAFF. The CDR3 DNA is TGTGCCAGCAGGGTCCGGTTCGAAGCTTTCTTT.

The V call is TRBV4-3, the J call TRBJ1-4; 7 bases map to TRBD1. The V segment lost 5 bases and the J segment 6 bases; nucleotides outside the gene matches: 6. CDR3 length equals 14 residues. Germline CDR1 reads LGHNA; CDR2 reads YSLEER. The CDR3 region is CASSFRGWDEKLFF. The CDR3 DNA reads TGCGCCAGCAGCTTCAGGGGGTGGGATGAAAAACTGTTTTTT.

The V gene is TRBV7-9, the J gene TRBJ1-1; 12 bases line up with TRBD1. This CDR3 contains 17 residues. Germline assignment: CDR1 SEHNR and CDR2 FQNEAQ (reference sequence). Trimming removed 1 base from V and 1 base from J; junction bases left unmatched: 4. In DNA form, the CDR3 reads TGTGCCAGCAGCTTAGAAGGGACAGGGGGCTGGAACACTGAAGCTTTCTTT. It translates to CASSLEGTGGWNTEAFF.

The chain uses TRBV9 and TRBJ2-5, with 9 bases identical to TRBD2. CDR1 and CDR2 (germline): SGDLS, YYNGEE. After removal of 1 base from V and 2 bases from J, the junction contained 9 bases not matched to a gene. CDR3 size: 17 residues. The CDR3: CASSVTPGLAVQETQYF. The CDR3 DNA sequence: TGTGCCAGCAGCGTAACCCCGGGACTAGCAGTTCAAGAGACCCAGTACTTC.

This clone was observed a few times. J is TRBJ2-1 and V is TRBV7-3, with D possibly being TRBD1 (6 bases). Trimming took 5 bases from V and 0 from J, leaving 11 bases between them. In germline, CDR1 is SGHTA, CDR2 FQGTGA. The CDR3 loop spans 15 amino acids. The CDR3 loop is CASSPQGSSYNEQFF. DNA for the CDR3: TGTGCCAGCAGCCCGCAGGGGTCCTCCTACAATGAGCAGTTCTTC.

This clone was detected only a few times. The chain couples TRBV7-2 to TRBJ2-1; 8 nucleotides align to TRBD2. Germline V CDR1 and CDR2: SGHTA, FQGNSA. After removal of 2 bases from V and 9 bases from J, the junction contained 9 bases not matched to a gene. There are 15 residues in the CDR3. CDR3 residues: CASSLPGLGRGEQFF. CDR3 DNA sequence: TGTGCCAGCAGCTTACCGGGACTAGGCAGGGGTGAGCAGTTCTTC.